The clone carrying this T cell receptor (beta chain) was observed many times. The antigen remains unidentified. The CDR3 end lies 3 residues beyond the end of the read and is filled in from the germline J gene. This sample is part of a study of T cell clonality in common variable immunodeficiency. Findings and caveats of the study: CVID subjects had higher TCRbeta clonality than healthy controls, most marked in about a third.

The CDR3 is made up of 16 amino acids. Germline assignment: CDR1 LNHNV and CDR2 YYDKDF (reference sequence). The V end lost 3 bases, the J end lost 1 base, and 14 bases lay between the germline ends. Assay used: immunoSEQ multiplex PCR; TCRdb lists only in-frame clones, some missing. The sample contains tens of thousands of clones, none of them singletons. This chain links TRBV15 with TRBJ2-3; D gene unclear. This receptor was taken from a person between 18 and 75 years old in good health. The sample taken for sequencing was peripheral blood mononuclear cells. The covered CDR3 bases are TGTGCCACCAGCAGGATGGGCGCGTCCGGCACAGATACG. It translates to CATSRMGASGTDT. The CDR3 as a whole reads CATSRMGASGTDTQYF.